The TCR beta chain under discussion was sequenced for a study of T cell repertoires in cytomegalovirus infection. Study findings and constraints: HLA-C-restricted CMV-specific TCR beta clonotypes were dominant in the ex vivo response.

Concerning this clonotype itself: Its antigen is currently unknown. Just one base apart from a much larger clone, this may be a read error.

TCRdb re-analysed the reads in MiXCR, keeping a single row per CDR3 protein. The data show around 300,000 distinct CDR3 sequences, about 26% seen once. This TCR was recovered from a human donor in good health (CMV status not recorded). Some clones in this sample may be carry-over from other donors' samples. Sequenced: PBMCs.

CDR3 DNA: TGCGCCTGCAGCCAAGGACTAGTGGGTGGCTACACCTTC. Protein sequence: CACSQGLVGGYTF. The chain couples TRBV4-3 to TRBJ1-2; D uncertain. This CDR3 comprises 13 residues. Germline V gene lookup returns CDR1 LGHNA and CDR2 YSLEER.